This T cell receptor (beta chain) appears in the sequencing data of a study of T cells after yellow fever vaccination. Ten or more counts support this clonotype. By 5'RACE template switching, TCR cDNA was produced, with a universal primer site and UMIs added in the process. TCRdb recomputed calls from the 5' RACE reads with MiXCR, one row per CDR3 protein. Of about 160,000 distinct CDR3 sequences listed, about 7% were seen once; the top ten hold approximately 2.4%. Trimming removed 1 base from V and 0 bases from J, with 10 bases in between. Per germline, CDR1 MGHRA and CDR2 YSYEKL. This CDR3 spans 16 amino acids.

The receptor was isolated from a man aged 18 to 29 who received the YFV17D yellow fever vaccine. This chain connects TRBV4-1 to TRBJ2-1; D ambiguous. This specimen was CD4+ T cells sorted from PBMCs, taken about 5 days after the first yellow fever vaccination. The DNA for the CDR3 is TGCGCCAGCAGCCAAGTCGACATTATCTCCTACAATGAGCAGTTCTTC. This encodes CASSQVDIISYNEQFF.